These 27 T cell receptor beta chains were sequenced from one sample in a study of T-cell reconstitution after alpha-beta-depleted transplantation in children. The authors prepared the TCRbeta library with unique molecular identifiers. TCRdb called the PCR reads again in MiXCR, with one record for every CDR3 protein. The table records some 280,000 distinct CDR3 sequences, about 10% of them present only once. The input for sequencing was PBMCs from the stem cell graft donor, taken from the stem cell graft. The receptor source for this set is a human donor who donated a stem cell graft to a child with SCID.

This clonotype has a handful of counts. The V and J genes are TRBV7-3 and TRBJ2-5; TRBD2 aligns across 10 bases. CDR1 is SGHTA and CDR2 is FQGTGA in the germline V gene. V trimming: 5 bases; J trimming: 4 bases; junction bases outside the gene matches: 4. The CDR3 extends over 14 amino acids. The chain's CDR3 is CASSASGGAETQYF. For the CDR3, the DNA is TGTGCCAGCAGCGCAAGCGGGGGGGCAGAGACCCAGTACTTC. The complete variable domain, with remaining parts taken from reference TRBV7-3 and TRBJ2-5, reads GAGVSQTPSNKVTEKGKYVELRCDPISGHTALYWYRQSLGQGPEFLIYFQGTGAADDSGLPNDRFFAVRPEGSVSTLKIQRTERGDSAVYLCASSASGGAETQYFGPGTRLLVL.

J is TRBJ2-2 and V is TRBV29-1; D remains unclear. Trimming removed 4 bases from V and 2 bases from J, with 11 bases in between. CDR1 and CDR2 (germline): SQVTM, ANQGSEA. This CDR3 is 14 amino acids long. The chain's CDR3 is CSVVGSPNTGELFF. The CDR3 bases are TGCAGCGTTGTTGGCTCTCCAAACACCGGGGAGCTGTTTTTT.

This clonotype was seen a few times. The chain couples TRBV5-1 to TRBJ1-2; no clear D. V lost 2 bases and J 6 bases, leaving 11 bases between the germline ends. The length of the CDR3 is 13 residues. The germline CDR1 and CDR2 sequences are SGHRS and YFSETQ. The CDR3 DNA sequence: TGCGCCAGCAGCTTTTTGGGGAATGATGGCTACACCTTC. Protein product: CASSFLGNDGYTF.

This clonotype has at least ten counts. J is TRBJ2-2 and V is TRBV5-4; D not certain. The CDR3 extends over 15 amino acids. Deletions cut 1 base from V and 0 bases from J, with 7 bases between. Germline CDR1 reads SGHNT; CDR2 reads YYREEE (reference sequence). The DNA for the CDR3 is TGTGCCAGCAGCTTGACAGTGTCGAACACCGGGGAGCTGTTTTTT. Its translation is CASSLTVSNTGELFF.

The table lists this clonotype with a few counts. The chain is built from TRBV20-1 and TRBJ1-1, with a possible D match to TRBD1 (6 bases). Germline values: CDR1 DFQATT, CDR2 SNEGSKA (reference sequence). The CDR3 runs 14 residues. With 5 bases removed from V and 5 bases from J, the gap between germline ends came to 18 bases. CDR3 loop: CSAPDSGGGTEAFF. CDR3 sequence (DNA): TGCAGTGCTCCGGACAGTGGGGGGGGGACTGAAGCTTTCTTT.

The genes are TRBV7-8 and TRBJ2-2; maybe TRBD1 (5 bases). The CDR3 spans 14 residues. Between the trimmed V and J ends, which lost 5 bases and 4 bases, there was a span of 11 bases. CDR1 and CDR2 (germline): SGHVS, FQNEAQ. The chain's CDR3 is CASSPAGITGELFF. CDR3 nucleotides: TGTGCCAGCAGCCCCGCAGGGATCACCGGGGAGCTGTTTTTT.

The chain couples TRBV5-5 to TRBJ2-5; possibly TRBD1 or TRBD2 for D (5 bases each). The CDR3 sequence is 13 residues long. Trimming took off 4 bases at V and 4 bases at J, with 11 bases between the two ends. The germline gives CDR1 SGHKS, CDR2 YYEKEE (reference sequence). The CDR3: CASSMGPSETQYF. The CDR3 coding sequence is TGTGCCAGCAGCATGGGACCCTCAGAGACCCAGTACTTC.

The rearrangement joins TRBV10-1 to TRBJ2-3; 7 bases match TRBD1. Per the germline V gene, CDR1 is WNHNN and CDR2 is SYGVQD (reference sequence). The junction had 6 bases not matched to a gene; V was cut back by 3 bases and J by 6 bases. The CDR3 sequence is 14 residues long. The CDR3 bases are TGCGCCAGCAGTGAAGGGGGCATCGGGGATACGCAGTATTTT. This encodes CASSEGGIGDTQYF.

In its sample, this clonotype was seen a few times. The rearrangement joins TRBV9 to TRBJ2-6; tentative D call: TRBD2 (6 bases). CDR1 is SGDLS and CDR2 is YYNGEE in the germline V gene. V shed 2 bases and J shed 4 bases, with 19 bases lying between them. The CDR3 runs 18 residues. The CDR3 region has the DNA TGTGCCAGCAGCGTGCTAGGGGTAGCGGCGGGGGGGGCCAACGTCCTGACTTTC. Amino acid sequence: CASSVLGVAAGGANVLTF.

J is TRBJ1-2 and V is TRBV12-5, with TRBD1 matching over 9 bases. From germline, CDR1 is LGHNT and CDR2 FRNRAP. The CDR3 sequence is 15 residues long. J gave up 7 bases and V 1 base, and 7 bases lay outside the gene matches. CDR3 DNA sequence: TGTGCTAGTGGTTTGGGGACAGGGGCAGGAGGTGGCTACACCTTC. As protein: CASGLGTGAGGGYTF. The full variable domain, its missing parts supplied by reference TRBV12-5 and TRBJ1-2, is DARVTQTPRHKVTEMGQEVTMRCQPILGHNTVFWYRQTMMQGLELLAYFRNRAPLDDSGMPKDRFSAEMPDATLATLKIQPSEPRDSAVYFCASGLGTGAGGGYTFGSGTRLTVV.

V usage is TRBV7-2 and J usage is TRBJ1-1; D is ambiguous. Trimming removed 8 bases at V and 0 bases at J, with 10 bases between. The CDR3 loop spans 13 amino acids. Looked up from germline, CDR1 is SGHTA and CDR2 is FQGNSA. CDR3 nucleotides: TGTGCCAGCGACGTGGGGATGAACACTGAAGCTTTCTTT. Amino acids: CASDVGMNTEAFF.

This clonotype was recorded at least ten times. The rearrangement uses TRBV12-3 or TRBV12-4 and TRBJ1-5; no clear D. Between the trimmed V and J ends, which lost 10 bases and 7 bases, there was a span of 17 bases. The CDR3 contains 13 residues. CDR3 sequence (DNA): TGTGCCATCTCGCACCTCAATGGGCAGCCCCAGCATTTT. Its protein product is CAISHLNGQPQHF.

The chain couples TRBV7-9 to TRBJ2-7; possibly TRBD1 or TRBD2 for D (5 bases each). CDR3 length equals 13 residues. CDR1 and CDR2 (germline): SEHNR, FQNEAQ (reference sequence). Trimming pared 4 bases from V and 4 bases from J, leaving 11 bases between. This chain's CDR3 is CASSSPWGYEQYF. The CDR3, as DNA: TGTGCCAGCAGCTCCCCTTGGGGGTACGAGCAGTACTTC.

This clonotype came up a few times. This chain joins TRBV7-9 and TRBJ2-1; D not resolved. The CDR3 contains 14 residues. Germline V CDR1 and CDR2: SEHNR, FQNEAQ (reference sequence). The V and J ends lost 5 bases and 9 bases respectively, with 17 bases between them. CDR3 nucleotide sequence: TGTGCCAGCAGCCCCTCTTGGGTTATTGTTGAGCAGTTCTTC. Translating it yields CASSPSWVIVEQFF.

In this sample, this clonotype turned up a few times. The J gene is TRBJ2-3, the V gene TRBV7-8, with D unclear. The V and J ends lost 0 bases and 7 bases respectively, with 11 bases between them. Germline V gene lookup returns CDR1 SGHVS and CDR2 FQNEAQ. The CDR3 extends over 14 amino acids. The CDR3 region is CASSLADLVNTQYF. Written as DNA, the CDR3 is TGTGCCAGCAGCTTAGCAGACCTCGTGAATACGCAGTATTTT.

The chain links TRBV6-5 to TRBJ2-1; no definite D call. V was cut by 4 bases and J by 10 bases, with 8 bases left in between. The V gene's germline CDR1 is MNHEY and CDR2 SVGAGI. The CDR3 contains 11 residues. CDR3 sequence reads: CASSSRVEQFF. CDR3 coding DNA: TGTGCCAGCAGTTCCCGTGTCGAGCAGTTCTTC.

This clonotype has a handful of counts. The chain is built from TRBV12-3 or TRBV12-4 and TRBJ2-1, with 11 bases fitting TRBD2. The V and J ends lost 2 bases and 4 bases, in that order; junction bases with no gene match: 4. This CDR3 region has 16 residues. The CDR3 spells CASSLSTSGIYNEQFF. CDR3 nucleotide sequence: TGTGCCAGCAGTTTATCGACTAGCGGGATTTACAATGAGCAGTTCTTC.

A few counts support this clonotype. The chain carries TRBV20-1 and TRBJ1-5; D is unresolved. The CDR3 is 13 residues long. The germline V and J ends were trimmed by 0 bases and 7 bases, with 10 bases remaining between them. Per the germline V gene, CDR1 is DFQATT and CDR2 is SNEGSKA (reference sequence). CDR3 sequence: CSARDGPEQPQHF. CDR3 DNA sequence: TGCAGTGCTAGAGATGGGCCGGAGCAGCCCCAGCATTTT.

The table lists this clonotype with many counts. The rearrangement links TRBV3-1 to TRBJ2-7; a possible D gene is TRBD1 (6 bases). The ends were cut back, 3 bases at V and 2 bases at J, with 20 bases in the middle. Germline lookup yields CDR1 LGHDT and CDR2 YNNKEL (reference sequence). This CDR3 is built from 17 residues. As DNA, the CDR3 is TGTGCCAGCAGCCATACATTCGGGACACCGGCGGCCTACGAGCAGTACTTC. The encoded protein is CASSHTFGTPAAYEQYF.

In its sample, this clonotype was seen many times. The V call is TRBV28, the J call TRBJ2-3, with 9 bases fitting TRBD1. The CDR3 consists of 14 residues. Germline CDR1 and CDR2: MDHEN and SYDVKM. Trimming took 0 bases from V and 5 from J; bases not matched to a gene: 0. The CDR3: CASSLWDRGDTQYF. The CDR3 coding sequence is TGTGCCAGCAGTTTATGGGACAGGGGAGATACGCAGTATTTT.

This clonotype was seen a handful of times. This chain links TRBV12-3 or TRBV12-4 with TRBJ2-3; D not certain. This CDR3 is 10 amino acids long. Deletions cut 7 bases from V and 2 bases from J, with 1 base between. The DNA of the CDR3 is TGTGCCAGCACCACAGATACGCAGTATTTT. This translates into CASTTDTQYF.

This clonotype has a count of ten or more. The rearrangement links TRBV12-3 or TRBV12-4 to TRBJ1-2; D gene ambiguous. Trimming removed 11 bases at V and 1 base at J, with 14 bases between. The length of the CDR3 is 13 residues. In nucleotides, the CDR3 is TGTGCCGCAGGCCAAGTCCTTAACTATGGCTACACCTTC. Translated, it gives CAAGQVLNYGYTF.

The chain combines TRBV11-2 with TRBJ2-5; 11 positions match TRBD2. Germline values: CDR1 SGHAT, CDR2 FQNNGV. The ends lost 3 bases at V and 0 bases at J; junction bases unmatched: 3. This CDR3 spans 16 amino acids. CDR3 bases: TGTGCCAGCAGCTTGAGACTAGCGGGGAACCAAGAGACCCAGTACTTC. Protein: CASSLRLAGNQETQYF.

A few counts support this clonotype. The chain uses TRBV7-9 and TRBJ2-4; D remains unclear. Trimming pared 2 bases from V and 6 bases from J, leaving 8 bases between. This CDR3 has 13 residues. The germline gives CDR1 SEHNR, CDR2 FQNEAQ (reference sequence). CDR3 bases: TGTGCCAGCAGCTTACCTGGGCCAAACATTCAGTACTTC. It codes for CASSLPGPNIQYF.

This chain links TRBV4-1 with TRBJ2-7; TRBD1 might be the D (5 bases). Germline loops: CDR1 MGHRA, CDR2 YSYEKL. V lost 1 base, J lost 5 bases, and 9 bases lay in between. CDR3 length: 13 residues. CDR3 DNA: TGCGCCAGCAGCCAAGCAGGGTCCCACGAGCAGTACTTC. It encodes CASSQAGSHEQYF.

This clonotype was detected many times. The rearrangement uses TRBV9 and TRBJ1-2; D is perhaps TRBD1 (5 bases). V lost 3 bases, J lost 3 bases, and 9 bases lay in between. This CDR3 region has 13 residues. In germline, CDR1 is SGDLS, CDR2 YYNGEE. The CDR3 spells CASSATGDYGYTF. CDR3 nucleotides: TGTGCCAGCAGCGCTACAGGAGACTATGGCTACACCTTC.

This clonotype has only a few counts. The chain carries TRBV11-1 and TRBJ2-7, with D perhaps matching TRBD2 (7 bases). The CDR3 extends over 13 amino acids. Germline assignment: CDR1 SGHAT and CDR2 FQDESV (reference sequence). The V and J ends lost 5 bases and 2 bases respectively, with 10 bases between them. CDR3 nucleotides: TGTGCCAGCAGCCACGGGGGGCCCTACGAGCAGTACTTC. Protein product: CASSHGGPYEQYF. Combining the CDR3 with reference TRBV11-1 and TRBJ2-7 gives the whole variable domain EAEVAQSPRYKITEKSQAVAFWCDPISGHATLYWYRQILGQGPELLVQFQDESVVDDSQLPKDRFSAERLKGVDSTLKIQPAELGDSAMYLCASSHGGPYEQYFGPGTRLTVT.